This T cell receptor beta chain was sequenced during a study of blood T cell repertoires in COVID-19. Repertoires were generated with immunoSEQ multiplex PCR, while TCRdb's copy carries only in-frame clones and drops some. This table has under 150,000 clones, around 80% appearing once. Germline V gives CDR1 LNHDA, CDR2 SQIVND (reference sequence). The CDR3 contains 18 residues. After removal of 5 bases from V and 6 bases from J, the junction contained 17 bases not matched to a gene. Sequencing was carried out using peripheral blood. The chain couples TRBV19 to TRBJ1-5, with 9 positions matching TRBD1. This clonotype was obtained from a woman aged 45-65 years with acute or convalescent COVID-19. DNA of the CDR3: TGTGCCAGTAGTCCCAATCCCGGGACAGGGAGGATGGGTCAGCCCCAGCATTTT. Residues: CASSPNPGTGRMGQPQHF.